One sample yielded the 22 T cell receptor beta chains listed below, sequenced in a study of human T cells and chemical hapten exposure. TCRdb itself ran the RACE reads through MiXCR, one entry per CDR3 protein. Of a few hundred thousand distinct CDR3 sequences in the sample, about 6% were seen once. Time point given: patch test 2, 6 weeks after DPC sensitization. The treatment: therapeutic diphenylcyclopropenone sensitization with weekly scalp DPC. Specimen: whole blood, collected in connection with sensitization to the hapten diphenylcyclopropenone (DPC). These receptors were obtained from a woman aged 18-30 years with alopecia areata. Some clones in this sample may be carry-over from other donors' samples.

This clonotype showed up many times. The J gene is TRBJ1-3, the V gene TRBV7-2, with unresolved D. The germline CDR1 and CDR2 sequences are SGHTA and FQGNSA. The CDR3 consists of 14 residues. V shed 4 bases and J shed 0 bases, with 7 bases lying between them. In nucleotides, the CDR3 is TGTGCCAGCAGCTCCGGGCCCTCTGGAAACACCATATATTTT. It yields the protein CASSSGPSGNTIYF.

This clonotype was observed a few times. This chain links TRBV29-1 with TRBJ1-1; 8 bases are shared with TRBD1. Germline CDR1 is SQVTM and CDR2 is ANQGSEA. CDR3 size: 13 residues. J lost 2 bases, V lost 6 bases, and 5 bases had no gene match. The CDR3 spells CSVRTGSNTEAFF. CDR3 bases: TGCAGCGTCCGGACAGGGTCTAACACTGAAGCTTTCTTT.

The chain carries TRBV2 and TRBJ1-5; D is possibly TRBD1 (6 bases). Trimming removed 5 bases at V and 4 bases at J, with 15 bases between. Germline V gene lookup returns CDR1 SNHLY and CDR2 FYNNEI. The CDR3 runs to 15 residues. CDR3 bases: TGTGCCAGCAGTCCCGGGGGGGCGACTAATCAGCCCCAGCATTTT. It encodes CASSPGGATNQPQHF.

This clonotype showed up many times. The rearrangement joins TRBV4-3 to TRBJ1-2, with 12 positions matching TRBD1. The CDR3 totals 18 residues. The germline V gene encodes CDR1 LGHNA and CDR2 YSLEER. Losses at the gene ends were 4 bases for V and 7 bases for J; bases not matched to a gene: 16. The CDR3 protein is CASSPHPGQGASLLGYTF. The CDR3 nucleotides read TGCGCCAGCAGCCCCCACCCGGGACAGGGGGCATCTTTGCTTGGCTACACCTTC.

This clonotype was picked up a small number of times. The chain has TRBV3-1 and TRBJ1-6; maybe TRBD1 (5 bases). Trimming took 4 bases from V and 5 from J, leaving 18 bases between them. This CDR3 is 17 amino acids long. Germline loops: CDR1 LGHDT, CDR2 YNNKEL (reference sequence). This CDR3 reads CASSLNTRTGDNSPLHF. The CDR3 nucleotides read TGTGCCAGCAGCCTCAATACACGAACAGGAGATAATTCACCCCTCCACTTT.

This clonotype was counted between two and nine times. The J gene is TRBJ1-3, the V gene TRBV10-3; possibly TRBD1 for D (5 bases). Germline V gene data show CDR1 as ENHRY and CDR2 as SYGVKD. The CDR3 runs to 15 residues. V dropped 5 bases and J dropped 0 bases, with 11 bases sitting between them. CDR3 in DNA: TGTGCCATCAGTTCGGGGGTGGTCTCTGGAAACACCATATATTTT. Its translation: CAISSGVVSGNTIYF.

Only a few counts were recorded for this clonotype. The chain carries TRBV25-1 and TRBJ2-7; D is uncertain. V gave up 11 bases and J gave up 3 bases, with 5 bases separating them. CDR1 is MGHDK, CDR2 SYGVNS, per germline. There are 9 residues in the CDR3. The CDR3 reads CAAHYEQYF. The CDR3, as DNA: TGTGCCGCACACTACGAGCAGTACTTC.

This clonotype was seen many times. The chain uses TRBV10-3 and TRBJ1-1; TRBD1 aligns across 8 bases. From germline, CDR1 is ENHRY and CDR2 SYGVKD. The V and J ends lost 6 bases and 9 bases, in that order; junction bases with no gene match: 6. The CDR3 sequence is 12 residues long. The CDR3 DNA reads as TGTGCCATCAGATGGGGACAGGATCAAGCTTTCTTT. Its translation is CAIRWGQDQAFF.

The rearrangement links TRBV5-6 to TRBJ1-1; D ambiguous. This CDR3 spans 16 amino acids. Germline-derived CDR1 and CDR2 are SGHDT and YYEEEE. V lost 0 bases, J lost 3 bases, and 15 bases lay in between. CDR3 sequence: CASSLVCTRLDTEAFF. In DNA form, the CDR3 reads TGTGCCAGCAGCTTGGTTTGCACCCGGTTGGACACTGAAGCTTTCTTT.

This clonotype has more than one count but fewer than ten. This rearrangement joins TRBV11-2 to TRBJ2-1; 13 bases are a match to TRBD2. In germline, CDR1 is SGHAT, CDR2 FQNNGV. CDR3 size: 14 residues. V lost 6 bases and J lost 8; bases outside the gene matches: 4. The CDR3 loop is CASRRTSGGDEQFF. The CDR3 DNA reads TGTGCCAGCAGACGGACTAGCGGGGGCGATGAGCAGTTCTTC.

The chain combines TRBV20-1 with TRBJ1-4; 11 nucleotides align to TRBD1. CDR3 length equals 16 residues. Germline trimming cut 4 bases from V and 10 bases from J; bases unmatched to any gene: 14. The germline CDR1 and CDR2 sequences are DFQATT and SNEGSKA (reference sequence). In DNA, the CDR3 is TGCAGTGCTATGGACAGGGGGCTTCCCGGAGAAAGAAAACTGTTTTTT. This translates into CSAMDRGLPGERKLFF.

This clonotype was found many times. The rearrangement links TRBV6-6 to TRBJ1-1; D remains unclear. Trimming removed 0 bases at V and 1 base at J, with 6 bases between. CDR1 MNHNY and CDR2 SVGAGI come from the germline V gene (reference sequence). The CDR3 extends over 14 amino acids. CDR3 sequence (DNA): TGTGCCAGCAGTTACTCGACGGCGAACACTGAAGCTTTCTTT. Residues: CASSYSTANTEAFF.

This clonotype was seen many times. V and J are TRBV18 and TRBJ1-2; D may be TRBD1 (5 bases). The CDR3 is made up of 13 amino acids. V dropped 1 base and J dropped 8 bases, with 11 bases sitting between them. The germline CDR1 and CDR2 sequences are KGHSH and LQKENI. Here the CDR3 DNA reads TGTGCCAGCTCACCACGGGAAGGGGACGGCTACACCTTC. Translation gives CASSPREGDGYTF.

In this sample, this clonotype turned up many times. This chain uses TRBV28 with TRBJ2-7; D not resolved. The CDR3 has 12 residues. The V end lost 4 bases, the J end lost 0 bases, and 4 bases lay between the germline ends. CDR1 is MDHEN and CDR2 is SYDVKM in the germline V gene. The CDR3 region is CASSSNSYEQYF. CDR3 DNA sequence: TGTGCCAGCAGTTCTAACTCCTACGAGCAGTACTTC.

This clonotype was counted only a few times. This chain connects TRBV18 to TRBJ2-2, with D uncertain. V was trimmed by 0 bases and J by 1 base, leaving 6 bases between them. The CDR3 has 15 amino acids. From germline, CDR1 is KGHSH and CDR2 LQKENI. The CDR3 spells CASSPPQVNTGELFF. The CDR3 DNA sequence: TGTGCCAGCTCACCACCGCAGGTGAACACCGGGGAGCTGTTTTTT.

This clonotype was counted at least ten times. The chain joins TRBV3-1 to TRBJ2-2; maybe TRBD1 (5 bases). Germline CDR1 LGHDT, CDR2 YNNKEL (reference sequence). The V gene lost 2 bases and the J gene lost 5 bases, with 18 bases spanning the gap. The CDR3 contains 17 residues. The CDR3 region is CASSQWGPKGATGELFF. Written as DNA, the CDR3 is TGTGCCAGCAGCCAATGGGGTCCGAAAGGGGCTACCGGGGAGCTGTTTTTT.

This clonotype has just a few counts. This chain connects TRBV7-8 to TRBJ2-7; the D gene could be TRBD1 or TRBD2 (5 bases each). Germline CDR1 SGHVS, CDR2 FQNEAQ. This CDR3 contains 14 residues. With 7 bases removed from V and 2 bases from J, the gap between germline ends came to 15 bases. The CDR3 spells CASNAGTAPYEQYF. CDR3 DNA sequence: TGTGCCAGCAACGCCGGGACGGCCCCCTACGAGCAGTACTTC.

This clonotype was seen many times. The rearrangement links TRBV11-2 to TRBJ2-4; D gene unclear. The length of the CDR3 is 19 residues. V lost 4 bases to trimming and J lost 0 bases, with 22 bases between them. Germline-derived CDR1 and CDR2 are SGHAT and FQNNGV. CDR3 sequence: CASSSFRTQAFEAKNIQYF. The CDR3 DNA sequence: TGTGCCAGCAGCTCTTTTCGTACCCAAGCGTTCGAAGCCAAAAACATTCAGTACTTC. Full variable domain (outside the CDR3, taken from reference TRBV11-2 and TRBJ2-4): EAGVAQSPRYKIIEKRQSVAFWCNPISGHATLYWYQQILGQGPKLLIQFQNNGVVDDSQLPKDRFSAERLKGVDSTLKIQPAKLEDSAVYLCASSSFRTQAFEAKNIQYFGAGTRLSVL.

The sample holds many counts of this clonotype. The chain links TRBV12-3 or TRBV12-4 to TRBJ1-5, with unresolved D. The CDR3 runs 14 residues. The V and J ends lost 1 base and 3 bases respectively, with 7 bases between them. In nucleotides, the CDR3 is TGTGCCAGCAGTTTAGGGGTGAACAATCAGCCCCAGCATTTT. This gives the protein CASSLGVNNQPQHF.

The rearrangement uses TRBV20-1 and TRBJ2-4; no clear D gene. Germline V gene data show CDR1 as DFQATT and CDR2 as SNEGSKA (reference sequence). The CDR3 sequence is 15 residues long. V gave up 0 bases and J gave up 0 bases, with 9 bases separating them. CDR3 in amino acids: CSARDPSLAKNIQYF. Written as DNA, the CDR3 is TGCAGTGCTAGAGACCCCTCGTTAGCCAAAAACATTCAGTACTTC.

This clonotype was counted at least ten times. The CDR3 coding sequence is TGCGCCAGCAGCTTTCGACTAGCAAGTCAAGATACGCAGTATTTT. Residues: CASSFRLASQDTQYF. The rearrangement joins TRBV5-1 to TRBJ2-3; 7 bases map to TRBD2. V shed 2 bases and J 5 bases; nucleotides not matched to a gene: 8. CDR3 size: 15 residues. Germline values: CDR1 SGHRS, CDR2 YFSETQ.

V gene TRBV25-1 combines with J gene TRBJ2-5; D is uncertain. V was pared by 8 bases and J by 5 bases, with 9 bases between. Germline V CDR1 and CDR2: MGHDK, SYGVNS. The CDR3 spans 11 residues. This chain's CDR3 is CASGPEETQYF. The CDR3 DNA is TGTGCCAGCGGGCCAGAGGAGACCCAGTACTTC.